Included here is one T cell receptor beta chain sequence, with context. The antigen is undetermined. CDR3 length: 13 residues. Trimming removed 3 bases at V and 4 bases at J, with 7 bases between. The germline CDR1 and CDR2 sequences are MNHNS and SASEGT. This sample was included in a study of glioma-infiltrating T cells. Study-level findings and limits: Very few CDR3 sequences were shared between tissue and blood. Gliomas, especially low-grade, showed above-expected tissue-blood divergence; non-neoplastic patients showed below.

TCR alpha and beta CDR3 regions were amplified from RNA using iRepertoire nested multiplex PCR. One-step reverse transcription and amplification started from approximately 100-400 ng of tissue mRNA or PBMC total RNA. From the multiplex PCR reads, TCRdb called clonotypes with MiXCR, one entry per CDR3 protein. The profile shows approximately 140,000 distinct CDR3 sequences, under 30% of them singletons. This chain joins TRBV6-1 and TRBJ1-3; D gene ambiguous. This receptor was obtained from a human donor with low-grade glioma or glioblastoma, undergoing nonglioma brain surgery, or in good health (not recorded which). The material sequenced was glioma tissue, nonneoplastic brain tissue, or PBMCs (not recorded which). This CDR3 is CASSDLTGNTIYF. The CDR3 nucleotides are TGTGCCAGCAGTGATCTCACGGGAAACACCATATATTTT.